The sequence of this T cell receptor beta chain was determined in a study of shared clonotypes between healthy human individuals. Study as a whole: The study drew on a couple of women and a few men aged 18 to 49 as donors.

Comment on this clone: Its antigen is not known. A far larger clone lies a single base away; this is likely a read error.

Study-wide results and caveats: The diversity represented, both genetic and in exposure history, was limited by few donors.

Clones were sequenced by immunoSEQ multiplex PCR, and TCRdb holds only the in-frame ones, with some missing. The data show approximately 440,000 clones, with around 77% seen just once and around 11% held by the top ten. The sample consisted of PBMCs. The source is a woman aged 40 to 55 in good health. Some clones in this sample may be carry-over from other donors' samples.

This CDR3 is CAGSEARAGEQYF. The CDR3 DNA sequence: TGTGCCGGCAGTGAAGCGCGGGCCGGGGAGCAGTACTTC. V usage is TRBV2 and J usage is TRBJ2-7, with D possibly being TRBD2 (5 bases). This CDR3 spans 13 amino acids. CDR1 is SNHLY and CDR2 is FYNNEI in the germline V gene.